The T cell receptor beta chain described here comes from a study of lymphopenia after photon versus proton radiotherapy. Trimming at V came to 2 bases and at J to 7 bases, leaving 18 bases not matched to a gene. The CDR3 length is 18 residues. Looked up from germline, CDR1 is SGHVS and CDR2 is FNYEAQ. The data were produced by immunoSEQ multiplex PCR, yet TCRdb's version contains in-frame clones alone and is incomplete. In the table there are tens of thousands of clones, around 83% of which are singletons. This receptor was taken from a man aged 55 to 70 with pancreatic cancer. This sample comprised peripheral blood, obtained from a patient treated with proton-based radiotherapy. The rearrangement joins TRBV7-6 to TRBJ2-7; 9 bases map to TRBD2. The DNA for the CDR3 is TGTGCCAGCAGCTTACACGCGGGTTTGGGTAGCGGGAGCTGGGAGCAGTACTTC. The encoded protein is CASSLHAGLGSGSWEQYF.